This T cell receptor (beta chain) was sequenced in a study of response to subunit inactivated influenza vaccine (dated by TCRdb to the late 2010s). A note on the overall study: Deep quantitative T cell receptor repertoire profiling was used in the study to track responses to a trivalent subunit inactivated influenza vaccine. Here is what the overall study found, with its caveats: According to the authors, only a limited number of new T cells may be recruited by each seasonal influenza vaccination.

Regarding this clonotype: The antigen it binds to is not known. No much larger clonotype is one base removed from it; base qualities were not supplied.

Spanning cysteine to phenylalanine, the CDR3 consists of 15 amino acids. Only the CDR3 DNA is retained, 45 bases long and in frame from the first base. The germline V gene gives CDR1 as SGHRS and CDR2 as YFSETQ. The V end gives up 2 bases and the J end 1 base, leaving 3 bases in the junction not matched to a gene. Library generation was performed with RT-PCR. TCRdb names Illumina HiSeq 2500 as the instrument used. TCRdb itself trimmed the public reads at Q25 with fastp, ran MiXCR and retained productive beta chains. Rows matching on CDR3 protein sequence are summarized as one entry with the most common DNA and genes. Here the sample has over 800,000 distinct CDR3 sequences; approximately 22% occur a single time. The ten top clones hold roughly 10% of the sample.

The receptor was derived from a man aged 50 to 60 who received an inactivated influenza vaccine. Donor details come from another sample of the same person, matched by shared clones. The starting material was PBMCs from blood, obtained approximately 5 days after vaccination. Recombination joined TRBV5-1 with TRBJ2-3, and TRBD1 aligns with 8 junction nucleotides. CDR3 loop: CASSFGQGGTDTQYF. The DNA sequence is TGCGCCAGCAGCTTCGGACAGGGTGGCACAGATACGCAGTATTTT.